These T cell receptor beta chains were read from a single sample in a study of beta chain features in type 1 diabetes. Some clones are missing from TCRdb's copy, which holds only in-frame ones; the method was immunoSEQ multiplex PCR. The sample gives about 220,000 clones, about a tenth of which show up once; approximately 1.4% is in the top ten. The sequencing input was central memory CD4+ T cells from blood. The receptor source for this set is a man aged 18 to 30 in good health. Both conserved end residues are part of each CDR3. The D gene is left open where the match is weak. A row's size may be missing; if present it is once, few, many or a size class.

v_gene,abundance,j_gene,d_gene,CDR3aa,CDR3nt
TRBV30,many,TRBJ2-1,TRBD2,CAWNGGRAYNEQFF,TGTGCCTGGAACGGCGGGAGGGCGTACAATGAGCAGTTCTTC
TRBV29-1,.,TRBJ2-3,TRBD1,CSVVGSGQVGDTQYF,TGCAGCGTTGTGGGCTCGGGACAGGTGGGAGATACGCAGTATTTT
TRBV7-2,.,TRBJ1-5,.,CASSFAKNSNQPQHF,TGTGCCAGCAGCTTTGCTAAGAATAGCAATCAGCCCCAGCATTTT
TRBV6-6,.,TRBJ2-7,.,CASRGYAWEQYF,TGTGCCAGCAGGGGGTACGCTTGGGAGCAGTACTTC
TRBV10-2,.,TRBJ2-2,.,CASRAGPRAGELFF,TGCGCCAGCCGAGCCGGGCCTAGGGCCGGGGAGCTGTTTTTT
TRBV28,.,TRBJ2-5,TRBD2,CASSLIRRGEETQYF,TGTGCCAGCAGTTTAATCCGGCGGGGGGAAGAGACCCAGTACTTC
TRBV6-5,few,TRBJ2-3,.,CASRPFATDTQYF,TGTGCCAGCAGGCCTTTTGCGACAGATACGCAGTATTTT
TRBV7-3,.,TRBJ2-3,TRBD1,CASSRGTGAPDTQYF,TGTGCCAGCAGTCGAGGGACAGGGGCCCCAGATACGCAGTATTTT
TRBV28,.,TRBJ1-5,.,CASSYLGIDQPQHF,TGTGCCAGCAGTTACCTAGGGATCGATCAGCCCCAGCATTTT
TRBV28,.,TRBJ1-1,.,CASRITRAVNTEAFF,TGTGCCAGCAGAATTACTAGAGCGGTGAACACTGAAGCTTTCTTT
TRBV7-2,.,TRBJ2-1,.,CASSLRQYNEQFF,TGTGCCAGCAGCCTTAGACAGTACAATGAGCAGTTCTTC
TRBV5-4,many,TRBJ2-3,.,CASSLDQRAQYF,TGTGCCAGCAGCCTGGACCAGAGGGCGCAGTATTTT
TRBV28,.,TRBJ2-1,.,CASSLYGNEQFF,TGTGCCAGCAGTTTATATGGGAATGAGCAGTTCTTC
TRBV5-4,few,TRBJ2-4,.,CASSQDSENIQYF,TGTGCCAGCAGCCAAGATAGCGAAAACATTCAGTACTTC
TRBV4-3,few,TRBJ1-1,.,CASSQVHGGRDTEAFF,TGCGCCAGCAGCCAAGTCCACGGGGGTCGTGACACTGAAGCTTTCTTT
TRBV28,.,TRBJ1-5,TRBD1,CASRPGQNNQPQHF,TGTGCCAGCAGGCCGGGACAGAACAATCAGCCCCAGCATTTT
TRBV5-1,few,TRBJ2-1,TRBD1,CASSPTGGFYNEQFF,TGCGCCAGCAGCCCGACAGGGGGCTTCTACAATGAGCAGTTCTTC
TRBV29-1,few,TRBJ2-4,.,CSVEEGVFWAGTIKEIAKNIQYF,TGCAGCGTTGAAGAAGGGGTCTTCTGGGCGGGGACCATCAAAGAGATAGCCAAAAACATTCAGTACTTC
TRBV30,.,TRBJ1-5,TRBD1,CAWSGTVRNQPQHF,TGTGCCTGGAGCGGGACAGTGCGCAATCAGCCCCAGCATTTT
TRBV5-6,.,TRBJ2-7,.,CASSRTVSTYEQYF,TGTGCCAGCAGCCGGACAGTGTCCACCTACGAGCAGTACTTC
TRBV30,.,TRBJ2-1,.,CAWKGGSYNEQFF,TGTGCCTGGAAAGGAGGCAGCTACAATGAGCAGTTCTTC
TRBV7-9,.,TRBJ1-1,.,CASSIQEGTEAFF,TGTGCCAGCAGTATACAGGAGGGCACTGAAGCTTTCTTT
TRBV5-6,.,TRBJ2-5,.,CASGYPGGTQYF,TGTGCCAGCGGATACCCTGGAGGGACCCAGTACTTC
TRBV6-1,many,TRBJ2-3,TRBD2,CASTLAGPTDTQYF,TGTGCCAGCACCCTAGCGGGGCCCACAGATACGCAGTATTTT
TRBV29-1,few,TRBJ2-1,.,CSVVVNEQFF,TGCAGCGTTGTGGTCAATGAGCAGTTCTTC
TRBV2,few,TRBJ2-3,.,CASGPIVDTQYF,TGTGCCAGCGGGCCCATAGTGGATACGCAGTATTTT
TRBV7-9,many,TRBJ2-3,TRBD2,CASSSQGGEDTQYF,TGTGCCAGCAGCTCTCAGGGAGGGGAAGATACGCAGTATTTT
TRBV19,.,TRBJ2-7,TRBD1,CASSPITRTGVSEQYF,TGTGCCAGTAGCCCAATTACCCGGACAGGGGTGAGCGAGCAGTACTTC
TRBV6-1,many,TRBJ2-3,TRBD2,CASSASGRLGVNDTQYF,TGTGCCAGCAGTGCTAGCGGGAGGCTAGGAGTCAACGATACGCAGTATTTT
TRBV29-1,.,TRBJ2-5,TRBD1,CSVSGQGRRETQYF,TGCAGCGTCTCAGGACAGGGCAGAAGAGAGACCCAGTACTTC
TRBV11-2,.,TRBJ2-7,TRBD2,CASRMPGGGYEQYF,TGTGCCAGCAGGATGCCGGGAGGCGGCTACGAGCAGTACTTC
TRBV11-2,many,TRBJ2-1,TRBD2,CASSFSSGRADEQFF,TGTGCCAGCAGCTTTTCTAGCGGGAGGGCCGATGAGCAGTTCTTC
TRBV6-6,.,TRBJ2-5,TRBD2,CASTPGGETQYF,TGTGCCAGCACCCCGGGAGGGGAGACCCAGTACTTC
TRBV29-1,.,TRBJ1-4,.,CSGRGTAEKLFF,TGCAGCGGTAGGGGAACAGCGGAAAAACTGTTTTTT
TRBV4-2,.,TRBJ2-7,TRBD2,CASSQSLAGVSYEQYF,TGTGCCAGCAGCCAATCACTAGCGGGAGTTTCCTACGAGCAGTACTTC
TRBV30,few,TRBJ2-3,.,CAWMEWRTASTDTQYF,TGTGCCTGGATGGAGTGGCGGACGGCTAGCACAGATACGCAGTATTTT
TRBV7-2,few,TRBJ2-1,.,CASSLGWGDPSSFF,TGTGCCAGCAGCTTAGGGTGGGGGGACCCGAGCTCGTTCTTC
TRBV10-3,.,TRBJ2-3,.,CAIRGQGLSDTQYF,TGTGCCATCAGAGGTCAGGGGCTATCAGATACGCAGTATTTT
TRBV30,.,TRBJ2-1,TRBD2,CAWRGLASLSSYNEQFF,TGTGCCTGGAGGGGACTAGCGTCTTTAAGCTCCTACAATGAGCAGTTCTTC
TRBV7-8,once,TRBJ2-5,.,CASSFGGQETQYF,TGTGCCAGCAGCTTCGGAGGCCAAGAGACCCAGTACTTC
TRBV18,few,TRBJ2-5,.,CASVGGTEQETQYF,TGTGCCAGCGTCGGCGGGACGGAACAAGAGACCCAGTACTTC
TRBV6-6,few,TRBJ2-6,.,CASSYSSSGANVLTF,TGTGCCAGCAGTTACTCGAGCTCTGGGGCCAACGTCCTGACTTTC
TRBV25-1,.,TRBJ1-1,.,CASSESLMGSLKAFF,TGTGCCAGCAGTGAATCTCTGATGGGGAGTCTTAAAGCTTTCTTT
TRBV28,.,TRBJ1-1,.,CASCVEGSNTEAFF,TGTGCCAGCTGCGTAGAGGGGTCTAACACTGAAGCTTTCTTT
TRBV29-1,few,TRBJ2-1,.,CSVRTGAPYNEQFF,TGCAGCGTTCGAACGGGAGCCCCCTACAATGAGCAGTTCTTC
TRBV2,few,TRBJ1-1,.,CASSSRQAGGTEAFF,TGTGCCAGCAGCTCCCGACAGGCCGGGGGCACTGAAGCTTTCTTT
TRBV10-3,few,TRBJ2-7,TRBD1,CAISATGEEQYF,TGTGCCATCAGTGCTACAGGGGAAGAGCAGTACTTC
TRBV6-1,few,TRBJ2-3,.,CASRSSIDTQYF,TGTGCCAGCAGGTCTAGCATAGATACGCAGTATTTT
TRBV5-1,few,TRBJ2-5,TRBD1,CASSLTGGAETQYF,TGCGCCAGCAGCTTGACAGGGGGCGCGGAGACCCAGTACTTC
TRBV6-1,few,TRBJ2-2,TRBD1,CASVRDRANTGELFF,TGTGCCAGCGTAAGGGACAGAGCGAACACCGGGGAGCTGTTTTTT
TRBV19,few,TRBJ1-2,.,CASSIRDVVKGYTF,TGTGCCAGTAGTATACGGGACGTGGTAAAAGGCTACACCTTC
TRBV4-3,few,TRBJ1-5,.,CASSQGTDNQPQHF,TGCGCCAGCAGCCAAGGGACGGATAATCAGCCCCAGCATTTT
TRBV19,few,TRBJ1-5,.,CASSMGAGNQPQHF,TGTGCCAGTAGTATGGGGGCCGGGAATCAGCCCCAGCATTTT
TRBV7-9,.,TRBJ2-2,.,CASSSNEQSTRELFF,TGTGCCAGCAGCTCTAATGAACAGTCTACCCGGGAGCTGTTTTTT
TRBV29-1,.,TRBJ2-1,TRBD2,CSAGGLAGVDREQFF,TGCAGCGCTGGAGGACTAGCGGGAGTTGACAGAGAGCAGTTCTTC
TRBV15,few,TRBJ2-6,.,CATNKNTRGAGANVLTF,TGTGCCACCAACAAAAACACGAGGGGAGCTGGGGCCAACGTCCTGACTTTC
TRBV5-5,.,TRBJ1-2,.,CASSGDGLGGYTF,TGTGCCAGCAGCGGGGACGGCCTGGGAGGCTACACCTTC